Listed below are T cell receptor beta chains from one sample, sequenced in a study of blood T cell repertoires in COVID-19. Method: immunoSEQ multiplex PCR; TCRdb's copy keeps in-frame clones and lacks some. The sample holds about 130,000 clones; roughly 90% are singletons and the top ten take around 4.5%. The sample comprised peripheral blood. Receptor source: a man aged 55 to 69 with COVID-19, enrolled during active disease. Both conserved end residues are part of each CDR3. Each record gives: V gene, clone size, J gene, D gene, CDR3 protein, CDR3 DNA. D genes are given only for firm matches. Some rows mark clone size as missing; the rest say once, few, many or name a class of expanded clone.

v_gene: TRBV29-1
abundance: NA
j_gene: TRBJ1-1
d_gene: TRBD1
CDR3aa: CSVESSPGGTEAFF
CDR3nt: TGCAGCGTTGAGTCTTCCCCAGGGGGTACTGAAGCTTTCTTT

v_gene: TRBV10-3
abundance: NA
j_gene: TRBJ1-5
d_gene: TRBD1
CDR3aa: CAIRGQGGHQPQHF
CDR3nt: TGTGCCATCAGGGGACAGGGAGGTCATCAGCCCCAGCATTTT

v_gene: TRBV30
abundance: few
j_gene: TRBJ1-5
d_gene: NA
CDR3aa: CAWSVGLGGNQPQHF
CDR3nt: TGTGCCTGGAGTGTAGGGTTGGGGGGGAATCAGCCCCAGCATTTT

v_gene: TRBV7-2
abundance: NA
j_gene: TRBJ1-1
d_gene: NA
CDR3aa: CASSSIRTSRGNTEAFF
CDR3nt: TGTGCCAGCAGCTCAATCCGGACATCCAGAGGGAACACTGAAGCTTTCTTT

v_gene: TRBV6-5
abundance: NA
j_gene: TRBJ1-2
d_gene: TRBD1
CDR3aa: CASSPQGQGYSGYTF
CDR3nt: TGTGCCAGCAGTCCGCAAGGACAGGGTTACTCTGGCTACACCTTC

v_gene: TRBV7-6
abundance: NA
j_gene: TRBJ1-3
d_gene: NA
CDR3aa: CASSINPGTTVNTIYF
CDR3nt: TGTGCCAGCAGCATCAACCCCGGGACAACCGTAAACACCATATATTTT

v_gene: TRBV30
abundance: NA
j_gene: TRBJ1-6
d_gene: TRBD1
CDR3aa: CAWSVGWDRDSPLHF
CDR3nt: TGTGCCTGGAGTGTAGGATGGGACAGGGATTCACCCCTCCACTTT

v_gene: TRBV19
abundance: NA
j_gene: TRBJ1-5
d_gene: NA
CDR3aa: CASSIVHRQPQHF
CDR3nt: TGTGCCAGTAGTATAGTCCACCGGCAGCCCCAGCATTTT

v_gene: TRBV11-1
abundance: NA
j_gene: TRBJ2-5
d_gene: NA
CDR3aa: CASSSQTSETQYF
CDR3nt: TGTGCCAGCAGCTCACAGACATCGGAGACCCAGTACTTC

v_gene: TRBV4-3
abundance: NA
j_gene: TRBJ1-6
d_gene: NA
CDR3aa: CASSQQGYNSPLHF
CDR3nt: TGCGCCAGCAGCCAACAGGGGTACAATTCACCCCTCCACTTT

v_gene: TRBV27
abundance: few
j_gene: TRBJ1-1
d_gene: TRBD1
CDR3aa: CASSLQGAWNTEAFF
CDR3nt: TGTGCCAGCAGTTTACAGGGGGCCTGGAACACTGAAGCTTTCTTT

v_gene: TRBV6-4
abundance: once
j_gene: TRBJ2-3
d_gene: NA
CDR3aa: CASSRAGMEGDTQYF
CDR3nt: TGTGCCAGCTCCCGGGCAGGGATGGAGGGGGATACGCAGTATTTT

v_gene: TRBV29-1
abundance: NA
j_gene: TRBJ1-2
d_gene: TRBD1
CDR3aa: CSVAQGVRDYGYTF
CDR3nt: TGCAGCGTTGCCCAGGGGGTGCGGGACTATGGCTACACCTTC

v_gene: TRBV5-1
abundance: NA
j_gene: TRBJ1-1
d_gene: TRBD1
CDR3aa: CASSLDGQGVNTEAFF
CDR3nt: TGCGCCAGCAGCTTGGATGGACAGGGAGTGAATACTGAAGCTTTCTTT

v_gene: TRBV6-6
abundance: NA
j_gene: TRBJ1-1
d_gene: NA
CDR3aa: CASSFADTSTEAFF
CDR3nt: TGTGCCAGCAGTTTCGCAGATACCAGCACTGAAGCTTTCTTT

v_gene: TRBV7-9
abundance: NA
j_gene: TRBJ1-3
d_gene: NA
CDR3aa: CASSLAGKASSGNTIYF
CDR3nt: TGTGCCAGCAGCTTAGCGGGCAAGGCCAGCTCTGGAAACACCATATATTTT

v_gene: TRBV7-9
abundance: NA
j_gene: TRBJ2-3
d_gene: TRBD2
CDR3aa: CASSSSGGATDTQYF
CDR3nt: TGTGCCAGCAGCTCAAGCGGGGGGGCCACAGATACGCAGTATTTT

v_gene: TRBV6-6
abundance: NA
j_gene: TRBJ1-3
d_gene: NA
CDR3aa: CASTSTRAPSGNTIYF
CDR3nt: TGTGCCAGCACCTCGACTCGAGCACCCTCTGGAAACACCATATATTTT

v_gene: TRBV7-3
abundance: NA
j_gene: TRBJ2-2
d_gene: NA
CDR3aa: CASSLLGSNTGELFF
CDR3nt: TGTGCCAGCAGCTTGCTAGGCTCGAACACCGGGGAGCTGTTTTTT

v_gene: TRBV6-6
abundance: NA
j_gene: TRBJ1-5
d_gene: NA
CDR3aa: CASSYSDSQPQHF
CDR3nt: TGTGCCAGCAGTTACTCCGATAGTCAGCCCCAGCATTTT

v_gene: TRBV10-3
abundance: NA
j_gene: TRBJ2-7
d_gene: TRBD1
CDR3aa: CAITNMGTDSYEQYF
CDR3nt: TGTGCCATCACTAATATGGGGACAGACTCCTACGAGCAGTACTTC

v_gene: TRBV3-1/TRBV3-2
abundance: NA
j_gene: TRBJ1-5
d_gene: NA
CDR3aa: CASSPGGGAFQPQHF
CDR3nt: TGTGCCAGCAGCCCGGGCGGGGGGGCATTTCAGCCCCAGCATTTT

v_gene: TRBV18
abundance: few
j_gene: TRBJ1-1
d_gene: NA
CDR3aa: CASSPNEGAEAFF
CDR3nt: TGTGCCAGCTCACCGAACGAGGGGGCTGAAGCTTTCTTT

v_gene: TRBV5-6
abundance: NA
j_gene: TRBJ2-3
d_gene: TRBD1
CDR3aa: CASSFSLRGPTDTQYF
CDR3nt: TGTGCCAGCAGCTTTTCCCTCAGGGGGCCGACAGATACGCAGTATTTT

v_gene: TRBV7-2
abundance: NA
j_gene: TRBJ2-3
d_gene: TRBD1
CDR3aa: CASSSGTGVPCEYF
CDR3nt: TGTGCCAGCAGCTCCGGGACAGGAGTTCCTTGTGAGTATTTT

v_gene: TRBV7-9
abundance: NA
j_gene: TRBJ1-3
d_gene: NA
CDR3aa: CASSPDIAGNTIYF
CDR3nt: TGTGCCAGCAGCCCCGACATCGCTGGAAACACCATATATTTT

v_gene: TRBV12-3/TRBV12-4
abundance: NA
j_gene: TRBJ2-7
d_gene: NA
CDR3aa: CASSLAGKSEQYF
CDR3nt: TGTGCCAGCAGTTTGGCAGGGAAAAGCGAGCAGTACTTC

v_gene: TRBV5-4
abundance: once
j_gene: TRBJ1-4
d_gene: NA
CDR3aa: CASSVVDEKLFF
CDR3nt: TGTGCCAGTTCAGTCGTCGATGAAAAACTGTTTTTT

v_gene: TRBV6-2/TRBV6-3
abundance: NA
j_gene: TRBJ1-5
d_gene: TRBD1
CDR3aa: CASSAGTGGRQPQHF
CDR3nt: TGTGCCAGCAGCGCCGGGACAGGGGGCCGCCAGCCCCAGCATTTT

v_gene: TRBV15
abundance: NA
j_gene: TRBJ2-7
d_gene: TRBD2
CDR3aa: CATSRDPASGYEQYF
CDR3nt: TGTGCCACCAGCAGAGATCCGGCTAGCGGATACGAGCAGTACTTC

v_gene: TRBV2
abundance: NA
j_gene: TRBJ1-5
d_gene: NA
CDR3aa: CASSVSGGQPQHF
CDR3nt: TGTGCCAGCAGTGTGTCCGGCGGGCAGCCCCAGCATTTT